This TCR beta chain was retrieved from a study of blood T cell repertoires in COVID-19. Looking at the study overall: Spain, Italy and the United States supplied samples that represented acute and convalescent COVID-19.

Clones were read by immunoSEQ multiplex PCR, and TCRdb kept only the in-frame ones, dropping some. In the table there are about 230,000 clones, roughly 88% of which are singletons. This CDR3 is 17 amino acids long. The V segment lost 3 bases and the J segment 4 bases; nucleotides outside the gene matches: 11. Germline CDR1 reads SGHRS; CDR2 reads YFSETQ. This TCR was recovered from a man aged 35 to 55 who had recovered from COVID-19. This chain connects TRBV5-1 to TRBJ1-4; 8 nucleotides align to TRBD1. Sequencing used peripheral blood. The CDR3 is CASSYNQGAGGNEKLFF. For the CDR3, the DNA is TGCGCCAGCAGCTACAATCAGGGGGCTGGGGGTAATGAAAAACTGTTTTTT. Full variable domain (remainder filled in from reference TRBV5-1 and TRBJ1-4): KAGVTQTPRYLIKTRGQQVTLSCSPISGHRSVSWYQQTPGQGLQFLFEYFSETQRNKGNFPGRFSGRQFSNSRSEMNVSTLELGDSALYLCASSYNQGAGGNEKLFFGSGTQLSVL.